This record covers a single TCR beta chain. Germline V CDR1 and CDR2: MDHEN, SYDVKM. This CDR3 comprises 15 residues. The V gene end was trimmed by 6 bases and the J gene end by 5 bases; junction bases not matched to a gene: 7. This sample is drawn from a study of shared clonotypes between healthy human individuals. Genomic DNA, for the unsorted samples, came from about 90 million PBMCs. Genomic DNA from each subset was divided evenly over several immunoSEQ plates. Sequenced by immunoSEQ multiplex PCR; TCRdb stores in-frame clones only, minus some. The profile shows 470,000 or so clones, around 80% of them singletons.

The source is a woman in her thirties or forties in good health. Some clones in this sample may be carry-over from other donors' samples. The rearrangement joins TRBV28 to TRBJ1-5, with TRBD1 matching 10 bases. The sample taken for sequencing was PBMCs. DNA of the CDR3: TGTGCCAGCAGCCCGGACAGGGGGGAATATCAGCCCCAGCATTTT. Translation: CASSPDRGEYQPQHF.